The entry that follows covers one T cell receptor (beta chain) sequence. This clone has just one count. Its antigen specificity is not known. Per-base quality was not reported, and no clone a single base away is much larger than it. CD8 naive samples consisted of CD45RO-negative cells that were positively selected for CCR7, yielding a CD45RA+CCR7+ population without TemRA cells. Donors were healthy HIV-negative adults with no recently reported acute infections or vaccinations. Only Caucasian adults living in Nashville, Tennessee, USA were represented among the donors. After blood collection by leukapheresis, PBMCs were isolated using Ficoll-Histopaque density gradient centrifugation and then cryopreserved in the vapor phase of liquid nitrogen. Analytical flow cytometry was used to check the purity and quantity of each magnetically sorted T cell population. Genomic DNA was isolated from every sorted fraction and measured by UV absorbance on a Nanodrop 2000c.

Using the deep immunoSEQ assay, TCR CDR3 regions were amplified from genomic DNA by multiplex PCR. For each cell subset, the extracted genomic DNA was distributed evenly across all wells of several immunoSEQ 96-well plates, and each plate served as one replicate. For sorted subsets, 150 to 250 ng genomic DNA, equal to 30,000 to 35,000 T cell genomes, was loaded into each replicate PCR. Purified libraries were quantified with a Qubit 3.0 fluorometer, sized on a Bioanalyzer 2100, and re-quantified with the KAPA Library Quantification kit. Every immunoSEQ 96-well plate was sequenced on a separate single-read 150-cycle Illumina NextSeq 550 flow cell. For the original study's pipeline: Because the immunoSEQ output held only junctional sequences and lacked quality scores, the filtering could not match the filtering applied to full-length reads. To assign V/J genes and CDR3, sequences were annotated against IMGT germline references using PyIR, a Python wrapper for IgBLAST v1.9. Reads were filtered out if the reads had weak V/J assignments (E-value above 1e-6), no CDR3, stop codons, out-of-frame junctions, or ambiguous translated residues. V3J clonotypes were defined by identical inferred V gene, J gene, and CDR3 amino acid sequence. To compute the percentage overlap between repertoires, the number of shared unique clonotypes was divided by the size of the smaller repertoire. RTK rarefaction, the Chao1 estimator, and Recon v2.1 estimates of unobserved clonotypes were used to assess repertoire richness. Generation probabilities for all TCRbeta clonotypes obtained by the gDNA method from several donors were computed using OLGA. Imported from immuneACCESS, the table was reduced by TCRdb to in-frame sequences with V and J called. These copies leave out some clones; in studies compared against another copy, an unresolved V gene accounts for under half, and the cause of the remainder is not known. The V and J calls and clone size are taken from that table; D and trimming were inferred from the DNA. This sample gives some 2 million clones in total; less than 95% of them show up just once. The ten largest make up 0.9% to 1.5% of the sample.

V lost 4 bases and J lost 4 bases, and the count of bases not matched to a germline gene is 3. The CDR1 and CDR2 encoded by the germline V gene are MNHGY and SVAAGI. Counted from cysteine to phenylalanine, this CDR3 has 14 amino acids. The only DNA kept is the CDR3, 42 bases in frame from the first base. The sample is drawn from a study of shared clonotypes between healthy human individuals (dated by TCRdb to the early 2020s). Study-level background: Two women and a few men aged 18 to 49 years were included in the cohort. For each donor, CD4 naive and CD4 memory were each run on three plates, CD8 naive on two plates, and CD8 memory on one plate. The study deeply sequenced blood TCR repertoires of about 5 healthy adults to estimate repertoire size and the extent of clonotype sharing between individuals. To increase sequencing depth and limit assay-specific biases, different laboratories used diverse techniques to prepare libraries and sequence TCR repertoires. Per donor, leukapheresis produced somewhere between about 0.94 and 9.5 billion PBMCs.

Study-wide findings and limitations: Naive subsets generally had larger estimated clonotype richness than memory subsets. Sharing across four donors was observed for about 5% of naive CD4, 3% to 4% of naive CD8, 2% to 2.5% of memory CD4, and over 0.3% of memory CD8 clonotypes. Even with the large sequencing depth, rarefaction of the sorted-subset datasets indicated that sequencing was incomplete. Based on pairwise subsampling, the degree of clonotype sharing among donors was expected to be affected by sequencing depth. Clonotypes shared by all four sorted-subset donors showed higher generation probabilities than non-shared clonotypes. Because the study included only a small number of donors, the genetic and exposure-history diversity represented was limited. Sampling was restricted to blood, and TCR repertoires in tissue are likely to differ from TCR repertoires in blood.

The sequenced sample was naive CD8+ T cells sorted from blood. This sample's cell subset or site label indicates: CD45RA+CCR7+. The rearrangement joined TRBV6-9 to TRBJ2-3; 9 nucleotides in the junction match TRBD2. The clonotype was recovered from a man in his late teens or twenties in good health. The CDR3 loop reads CASSSGLAPDTQYF. The DNA is as follows: TGTGCCAGCAGTTCAGGACTAGCGCCAGATACGCAGTATTTT.